These 13 T cell receptor beta chains were sequenced from one sample in a study of T cell changes during pregnancy in multiple sclerosis. The method was immunoSEQ multiplex PCR; TCRdb's version includes in-frame clones alone and lacks a portion of them. The data contain 60,000 or so clones, about 91% of them singletons. The specimen comprised peripheral blood, sampled before pregnancy. The receptors here all came from a female donor with multiple sclerosis, enrolled in a pregnancy study.

The CDR3 DNA reads TGTGCCAGCAGCACAGGACAGGGCTCCACCGGGGAGCTGTTTTTT. This encodes CASSTGQGSTGELFF. The V call is TRBV9, the J call TRBJ2-2; 8 bases fit TRBD1. The V segment lost 4 bases and the J segment 4 bases; nucleotides outside the gene matches: 6. The length of the CDR3 is 15 residues. The germline V gene has CDR1 SGDLS and CDR2 YYNGEE.

The chain carries TRBV2 and TRBJ2-1; maybe TRBD2 (7 bases). Germline CDR1 and CDR2: SNHLY and FYNNEI. V was pared by 8 bases and J by 7 bases, with 18 bases between. This CDR3 is 14 amino acids long. CDR3 sequence: CASRRGGGPNEQFF. CDR3 DNA: TGTGCCAGCCGAAGAGGGGGGGGGCCGAATGAGCAGTTCTTC.

The chain joins TRBV7-9 to TRBJ2-1; D gene uncertain. Trimming shortened V by 6 bases and J by 4 bases, and 16 bases separated the two germline ends. Per the germline V gene, CDR1 is SEHNR and CDR2 is FQNEAQ (reference sequence). The length of the CDR3 is 15 residues. The chain's CDR3 is CASSPPNAVYNEQFF. DNA for the CDR3: TGTGCCAGCAGTCCACCCAATGCGGTTTACAATGAGCAGTTCTTC.

The genes are TRBV6-5 and TRBJ2-2; D gene ambiguous. Trimming shortened V by 7 bases and J by 5 bases, and 5 bases separated the two germline ends. CDR3 length equals 11 residues. Germline V gives CDR1 MNHEY, CDR2 SVGAGI. The CDR3 nucleotides read TGTGCCAGCAAAGAGACCGGGGAGCTGTTTTTT. This translates into CASKETGELFF.

This rearrangement joins TRBV6-5 to TRBJ2-7; the D gene is possibly TRBD2 (6 bases). The CDR3 covers 13 residues. CDR1 is MNHEY, CDR2 SVGAGI, per germline. V was trimmed by 6 bases and J by 6 bases, leaving 15 bases between them. The CDR3 sequence is CASRAGPRGEQYF. The CDR3 DNA sequence: TGTGCCAGCAGGGCGGGACCGCGGGGCGAGCAGTACTTC.

The V gene is TRBV14, the J gene TRBJ2-5; the match to TRBD1 covers 11 bases. V trimming: 9 bases; J trimming: 1 base; junction bases outside the gene matches: 7. The CDR3 length is 15 residues. Germline V lookup: CDR1 SGHDN, CDR2 FVKESK. The CDR3 loop is CARIRDRGVQETQYF. CDR3 coding DNA: TGTGCCAGGATCCGGGACAGGGGGGTCCAAGAGACCCAGTACTTC.

The genes are TRBV6-1 and TRBJ1-1, with D tentatively TRBD1 (6 bases). Trimming took 10 bases from V and 0 from J, leaving 18 bases between them. The germline V gene encodes CDR1 MNHNS and CDR2 SASEGT. The CDR3 sequence is 15 residues long. The CDR3 DNA reads TGTGCCACCCGCCTCCGGACAGTCGTGAACACTGAAGCTTTCTTT. Translated: CATRLRTVVNTEAFF.

This chain uses TRBV27 with TRBJ2-1; possibly TRBD2 for D (7 bases). Germline V gene sequence: CDR1 MNHEY, CDR2 SMNVEV (reference sequence). CDR3 length: 14 amino acids. V lost 6 bases to trimming and J lost 3 bases, with 12 bases between them. The DNA for the CDR3 is TGTGCCAGCAGAGGGGGGGACCTCTACAATGAGCAGTTCTTC. Amino acid sequence: CASRGGDLYNEQFF.

V usage is TRBV11-2 and J usage is TRBJ1-2; D perhaps matches TRBD1 (6 bases). This CDR3 spans 16 amino acids. V dropped 5 bases and J dropped 4 bases, with 20 bases sitting between them. Per germline, CDR1 SGHAT and CDR2 FQNNGV. The CDR3 is CASSNTPGAIGYGYTF. The CDR3 region has the DNA TGTGCCAGCAGCAACACCCCAGGGGCGATCGGCTATGGCTACACCTTC.

The rearrangement joins TRBV5-1 to TRBJ2-1, with TRBD1 matching over 7 bases. Trimming removed 7 bases from V and 2 bases from J; junction bases left unmatched: 9. This CDR3 has 15 amino acids. The V gene's germline CDR1 is SGHRS and CDR2 YFSETQ. Here the CDR3 reads CASGRDSPTYNEQFF. CDR3 sequence (DNA): TGCGCCAGCGGCCGGGACAGTCCTACCTACAATGAGCAGTTCTTC.

V is TRBV5-4 and J is TRBJ1-1; D is undetermined. The ends were cut back, 4 bases at V and 1 base at J, with 14 bases in the middle. CDR3 length: 15 amino acids. Germline V CDR1 and CDR2: SGHNT, YYREEE (reference sequence). The CDR3 spells CASSREGRQNTEAFF. CDR3 DNA sequence: TGTGCCAGCAGCCGGGAGGGCAGACAGAACACTGAAGCTTTCTTT.

The chain employs TRBV5-4 and TRBJ1-1; TRBD1 aligns across 9 bases. Germline trimming cut 4 bases from V and 7 bases from J; bases unmatched to any gene: 14. The length of the CDR3 is 16 residues. Germline V lookup: CDR1 SGHNT, CDR2 YYREEE (reference sequence). This chain's CDR3 is CASSPKSRDRDGEAFF. The CDR3 nucleotides read TGTGCCAGCAGCCCTAAGTCCCGGGACAGGGACGGTGAAGCTTTCTTT.

The gene calls are TRBV7-2 and TRBJ1-2; 7 nucleotides align to TRBD1. CDR3 length: 16 residues. Germline CDR1 and CDR2: SGHTA and FQGNSA. The V and J ends lost 4 bases and 2 bases, in that order; junction bases with no gene match: 10. The CDR3 here is CASSSNTGVGNYGYTF. The CDR3 coding sequence is TGTGCCAGCAGCTCAAATACAGGGGTCGGAAACTATGGCTACACCTTC.